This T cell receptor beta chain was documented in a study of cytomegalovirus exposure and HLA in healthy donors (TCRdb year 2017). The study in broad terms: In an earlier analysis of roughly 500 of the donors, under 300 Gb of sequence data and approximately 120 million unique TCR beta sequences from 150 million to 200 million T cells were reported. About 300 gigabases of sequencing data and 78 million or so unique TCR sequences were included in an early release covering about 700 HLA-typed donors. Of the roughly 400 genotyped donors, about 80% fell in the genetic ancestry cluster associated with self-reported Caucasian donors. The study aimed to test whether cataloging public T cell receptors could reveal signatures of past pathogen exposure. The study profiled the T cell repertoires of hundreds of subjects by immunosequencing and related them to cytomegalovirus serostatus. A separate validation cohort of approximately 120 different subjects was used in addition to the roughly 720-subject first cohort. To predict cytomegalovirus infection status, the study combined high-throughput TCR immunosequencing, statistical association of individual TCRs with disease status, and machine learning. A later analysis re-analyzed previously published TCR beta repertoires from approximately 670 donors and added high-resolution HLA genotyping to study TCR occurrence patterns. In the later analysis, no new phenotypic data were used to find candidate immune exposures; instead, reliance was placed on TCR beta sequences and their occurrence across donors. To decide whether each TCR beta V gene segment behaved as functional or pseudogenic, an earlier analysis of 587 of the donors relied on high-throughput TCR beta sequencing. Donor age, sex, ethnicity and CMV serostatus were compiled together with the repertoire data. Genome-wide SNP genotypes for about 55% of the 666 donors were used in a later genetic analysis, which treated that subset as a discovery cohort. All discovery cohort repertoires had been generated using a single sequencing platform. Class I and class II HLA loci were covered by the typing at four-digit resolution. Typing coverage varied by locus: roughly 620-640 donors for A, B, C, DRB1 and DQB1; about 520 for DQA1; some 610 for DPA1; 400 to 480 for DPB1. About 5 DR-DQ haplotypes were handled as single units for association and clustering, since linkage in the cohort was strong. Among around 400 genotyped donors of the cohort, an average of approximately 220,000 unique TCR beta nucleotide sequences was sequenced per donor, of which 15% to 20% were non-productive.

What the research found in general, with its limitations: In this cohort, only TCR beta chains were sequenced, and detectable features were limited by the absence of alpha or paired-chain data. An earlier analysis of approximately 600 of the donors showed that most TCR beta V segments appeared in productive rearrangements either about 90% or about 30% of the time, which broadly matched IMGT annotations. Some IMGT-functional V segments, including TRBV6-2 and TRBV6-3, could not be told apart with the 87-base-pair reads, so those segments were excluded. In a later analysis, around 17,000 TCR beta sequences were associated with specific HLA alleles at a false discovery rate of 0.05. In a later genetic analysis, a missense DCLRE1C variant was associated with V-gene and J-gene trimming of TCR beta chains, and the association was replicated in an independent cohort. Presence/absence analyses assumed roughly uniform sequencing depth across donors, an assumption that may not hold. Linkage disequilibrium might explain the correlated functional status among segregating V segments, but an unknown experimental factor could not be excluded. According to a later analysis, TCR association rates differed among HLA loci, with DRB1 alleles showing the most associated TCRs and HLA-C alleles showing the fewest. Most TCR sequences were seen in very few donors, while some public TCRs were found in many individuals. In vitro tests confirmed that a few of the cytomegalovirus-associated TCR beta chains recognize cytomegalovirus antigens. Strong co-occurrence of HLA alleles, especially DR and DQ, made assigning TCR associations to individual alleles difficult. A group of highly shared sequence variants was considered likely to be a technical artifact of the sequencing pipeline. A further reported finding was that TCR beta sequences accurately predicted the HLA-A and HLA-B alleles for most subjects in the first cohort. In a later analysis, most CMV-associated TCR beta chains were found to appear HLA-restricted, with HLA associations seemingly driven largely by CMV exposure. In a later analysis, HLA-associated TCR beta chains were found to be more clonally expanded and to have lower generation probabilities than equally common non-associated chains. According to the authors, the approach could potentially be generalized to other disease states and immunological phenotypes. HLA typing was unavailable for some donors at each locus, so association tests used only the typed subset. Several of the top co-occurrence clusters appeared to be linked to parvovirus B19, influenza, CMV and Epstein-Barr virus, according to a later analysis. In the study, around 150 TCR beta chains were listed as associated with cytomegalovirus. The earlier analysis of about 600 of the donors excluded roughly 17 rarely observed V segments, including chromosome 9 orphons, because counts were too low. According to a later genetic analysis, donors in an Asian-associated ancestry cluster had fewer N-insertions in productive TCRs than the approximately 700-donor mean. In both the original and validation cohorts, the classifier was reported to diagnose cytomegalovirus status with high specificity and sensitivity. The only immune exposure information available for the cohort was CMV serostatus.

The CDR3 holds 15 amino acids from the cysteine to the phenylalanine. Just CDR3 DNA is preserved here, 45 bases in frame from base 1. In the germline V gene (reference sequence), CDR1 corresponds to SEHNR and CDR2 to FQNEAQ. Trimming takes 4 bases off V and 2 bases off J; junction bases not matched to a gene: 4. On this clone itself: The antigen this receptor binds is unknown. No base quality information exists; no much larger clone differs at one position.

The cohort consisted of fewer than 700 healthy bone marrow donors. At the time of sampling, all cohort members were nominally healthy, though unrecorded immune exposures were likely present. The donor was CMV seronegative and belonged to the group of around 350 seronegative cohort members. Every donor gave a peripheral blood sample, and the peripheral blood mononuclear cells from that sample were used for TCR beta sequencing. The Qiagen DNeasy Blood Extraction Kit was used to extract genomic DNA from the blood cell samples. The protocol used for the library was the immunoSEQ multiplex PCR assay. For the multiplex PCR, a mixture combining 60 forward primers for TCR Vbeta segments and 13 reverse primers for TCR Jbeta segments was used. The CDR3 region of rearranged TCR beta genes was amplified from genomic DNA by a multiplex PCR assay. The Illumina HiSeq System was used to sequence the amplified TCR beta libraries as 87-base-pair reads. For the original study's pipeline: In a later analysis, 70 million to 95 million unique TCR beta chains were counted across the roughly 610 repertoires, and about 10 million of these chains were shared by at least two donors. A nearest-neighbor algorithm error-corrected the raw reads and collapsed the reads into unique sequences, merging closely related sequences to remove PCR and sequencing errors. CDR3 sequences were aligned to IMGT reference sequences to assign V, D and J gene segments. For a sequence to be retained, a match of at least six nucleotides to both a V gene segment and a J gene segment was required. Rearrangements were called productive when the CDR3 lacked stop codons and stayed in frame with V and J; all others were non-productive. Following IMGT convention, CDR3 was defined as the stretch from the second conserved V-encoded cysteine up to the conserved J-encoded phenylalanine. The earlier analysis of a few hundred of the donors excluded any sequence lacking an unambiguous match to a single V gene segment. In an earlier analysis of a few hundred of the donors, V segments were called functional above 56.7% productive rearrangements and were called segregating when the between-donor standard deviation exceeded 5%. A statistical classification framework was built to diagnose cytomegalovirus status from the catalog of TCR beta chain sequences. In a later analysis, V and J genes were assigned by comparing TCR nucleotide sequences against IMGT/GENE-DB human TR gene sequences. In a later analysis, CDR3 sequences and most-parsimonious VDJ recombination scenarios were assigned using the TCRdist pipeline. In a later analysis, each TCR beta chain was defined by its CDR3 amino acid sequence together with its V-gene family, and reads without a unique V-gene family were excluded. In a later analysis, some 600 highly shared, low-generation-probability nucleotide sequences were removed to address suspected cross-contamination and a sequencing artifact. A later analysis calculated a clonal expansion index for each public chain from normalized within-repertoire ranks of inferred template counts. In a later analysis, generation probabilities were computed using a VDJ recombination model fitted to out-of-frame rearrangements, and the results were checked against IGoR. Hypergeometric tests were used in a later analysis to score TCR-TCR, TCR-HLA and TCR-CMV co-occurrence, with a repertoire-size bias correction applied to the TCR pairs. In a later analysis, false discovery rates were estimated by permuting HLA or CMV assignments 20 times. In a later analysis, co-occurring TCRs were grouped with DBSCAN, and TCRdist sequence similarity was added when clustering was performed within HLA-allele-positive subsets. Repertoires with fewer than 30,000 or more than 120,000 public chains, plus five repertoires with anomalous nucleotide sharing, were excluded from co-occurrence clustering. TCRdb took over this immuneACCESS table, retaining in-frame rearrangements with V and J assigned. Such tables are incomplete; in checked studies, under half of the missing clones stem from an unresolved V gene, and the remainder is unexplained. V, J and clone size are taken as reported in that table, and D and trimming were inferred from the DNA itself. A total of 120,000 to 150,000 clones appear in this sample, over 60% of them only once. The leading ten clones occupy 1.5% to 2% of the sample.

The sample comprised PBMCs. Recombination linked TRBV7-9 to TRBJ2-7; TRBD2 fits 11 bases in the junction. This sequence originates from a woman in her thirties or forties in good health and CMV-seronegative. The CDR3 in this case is CASSSLAGGAYEQYF. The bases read TGTGCCAGCAGCTCGCTAGCGGGAGGAGCCTACGAGCAGTACTTC.